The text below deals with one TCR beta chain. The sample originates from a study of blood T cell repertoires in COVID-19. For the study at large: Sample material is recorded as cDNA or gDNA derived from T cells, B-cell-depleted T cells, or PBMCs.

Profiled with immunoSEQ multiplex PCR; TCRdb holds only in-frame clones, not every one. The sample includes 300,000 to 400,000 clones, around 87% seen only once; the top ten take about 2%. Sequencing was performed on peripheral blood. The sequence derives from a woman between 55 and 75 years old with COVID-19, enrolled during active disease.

The CDR3 nucleotides read TGTGCCAGCAGTGAGCAAGGGGGGGCCTATGGCTACACCTTC. It yields the protein CASSEQGGAYGYTF. The rearrangement uses TRBV2 and TRBJ1-2; maybe TRBD1 (6 bases). Trimming took off 3 bases at V and 4 bases at J, with 12 bases between the two ends. The germline CDR1 and CDR2 sequences are SNHLY and FYNNEI. This CDR3 region has 14 residues.